These 22 T cell receptor beta chains came from one sample sequenced in a study of T cell changes during pregnancy in multiple sclerosis. Here immunoSEQ multiplex PCR was the method, and the copy in TCRdb shows in-frame clones only, minus some. The sample includes under 45,000 clones, approximately 90% of them seen just once. This specimen consisted of CD4+ T cells from peripheral blood mononuclear cells, obtained in the second trimester of pregnancy. The source of these receptors is a female donor with multiple sclerosis, enrolled in a pregnancy study.

The rearrangement uses TRBV6-6 and TRBJ1-1; TRBD1 is a possible D gene (6 bases). The CDR3 is 15 amino acids. V lost 10 bases and J 3 bases, leaving 21 bases between the germline ends. CDR1 is MNHNY and CDR2 is SVGAGI in the germline V gene (reference sequence). The CDR3 protein is CATDMTGLKDTEAFF. The CDR3, as DNA: TGTGCCACCGATATGACAGGTCTCAAGGACACTGAAGCTTTCTTT.

V usage is TRBV14 and J usage is TRBJ2-1, with TRBD1 identical over 11 bases. This CDR3 is 14 amino acids long. V gave up 7 bases and J gave up 3 bases; unmatched junction bases: 2. Germline CDR1 SGHDN, CDR2 FVKESK. The DNA of the CDR3 is TGTGCCAGCAAAGGGACAGGGGGCTACAATGAGCAGTTCTTC. Encoded protein: CASKGTGGYNEQFF.

The chain uses TRBV18 and TRBJ1-3; unclear D gene. The V gene lost 3 bases and the J gene lost 1 base, with 7 bases spanning the gap. This CDR3 has 14 amino acids. Germline-derived CDR1 and CDR2 are KGHSH and LQKENI. CDR3 nucleotides: TGTGCCAGCTCACCCCCAGGATCTGGAAACACCATATATTTT. Translation gives CASSPPGSGNTIYF.

The chain joins TRBV7-8 to TRBJ1-4, with 7 nucleotides matching TRBD1. The V gene's germline CDR1 is SGHVS and CDR2 FQNEAQ. The CDR3 has 15 residues. The V and J ends lost 5 bases and 7 bases, in that order; junction bases with no gene match: 10. CDR3 in DNA: TGTGCCAGCAGCCCTCCCCAGGGGGGAAGTGAAAAACTGTTTTTT. This encodes CASSPPQGGSEKLFF.

This clone was observed a single time. The chain joins TRBV20-1 to TRBJ2-5; no definite D call. The CDR3 has 11 residues. Trimming removed 6 bases from V and 2 bases from J, with 7 bases in between. Germline V gene data show CDR1 as DFQATT and CDR2 as SNEGSKA (reference sequence). The CDR3 DNA reads TGCAGTGCCATTTTTCAAGAGACCCAGTACTTC. Its protein is CSAIFQETQYF.

The chain employs TRBV28 and TRBJ2-7; 7 nucleotides align to TRBD2. The junction had 4 bases not matched to a gene; V was cut back by 5 bases and J by 6 bases. The CDR3 length is 12 residues. Germline CDR1 MDHEN, CDR2 SYDVKM. CDR3 in amino acids: CASSLTSSEQYF. In DNA form, the CDR3 reads TGTGCCAGCAGTCTGACTAGCTCCGAGCAGTACTTC.

The chain joins TRBV19 to TRBJ2-7; 7 nucleotides agree with TRBD1. The CDR3 spans 14 residues. Germline-derived CDR1 and CDR2 are LNHDA and SQIVND (reference sequence). Trimming removed 4 bases from V and 4 bases from J; junction bases left unmatched: 7. CDR3: CASSKPGQHYEQYF. Written as DNA, the CDR3 is TGTGCCAGTAGTAAACCGGGACAGCATTACGAGCAGTACTTC.

The V gene is TRBV29-1, the J gene TRBJ2-4, with a possible D match to TRBD1 (6 bases). Germline V gene lookup returns CDR1 SQVTM and CDR2 ANQGSEA. With 2 bases removed from V and 1 base from J, the gap between germline ends came to 9 bases. The CDR3 totals 14 residues. CDR3 sequence: CSVESRGAKNIQYF. DNA for the CDR3: TGCAGCGTTGAAAGCAGGGGTGCCAAAAACATTCAGTACTTC.

This CDR3 is CASSSEVGTEAFF. DNA of the CDR3: TGTGCCAGCAGTTCTGAGGTGGGCACTGAAGCTTTCTTT. The chain couples TRBV6-6 to TRBJ1-1; no clear D. Germline values: CDR1 MNHNY, CDR2 SVGAGI (reference sequence). CDR3 size: 13 residues. The V end lost 4 bases, the J end lost 4 bases, and 10 bases lay between the germline ends.

This chain uses TRBV28 with TRBJ2-7; maybe TRBD1 (6 bases). Trimming pared 6 bases from V and 5 bases from J, leaving 17 bases between. The CDR3 covers 14 residues. Germline assignment: CDR1 MDHEN and CDR2 SYDVKM. Here the CDR3 reads CASSRDWGRNEQYF. Written as DNA, the CDR3 is TGTGCCAGCAGCAGGGATTGGGGGCGGAACGAGCAGTACTTC.

V is TRBV28 and J is TRBJ1-5; TRBD1 is a possible D gene (6 bases). The CDR3 covers 17 residues. Germline loops: CDR1 MDHEN, CDR2 SYDVKM. V lost 6 bases and J 0 bases, leaving 18 bases between the germline ends. The chain's CDR3 is CASRSAGEAYSNQPQHF. The DNA of the CDR3 is TGTGCCAGCAGATCAGCAGGGGAAGCTTATAGCAATCAGCCCCAGCATTTT.

V gene TRBV7-2 combines with J gene TRBJ1-3; maybe TRBD1 (5 bases). There are 15 residues in the CDR3. Germline V gene data show CDR1 as SGHTA and CDR2 as FQGNSA. Trimming stripped 5 bases from V and 8 bases from J, with 19 bases between. The CDR3 sequence: CASSLSGMGGDTIYF. In nucleotides, the CDR3 is TGTGCCAGCAGCCTATCGGGCATGGGGGGGGACACCATATATTTT. Based on the CDR3 plus reference TRBV7-2 and TRBJ1-3, the full variable domain is GAGVSQSPSNKVTEKGKDVELRCDPISGHTALYWYRQSLGQGLEFLIYFQGNSAPDKSGLPSDRFSAERTGGSVSTLTIQRTQQEDSAVYLCASSLSGMGGDTIYFGEGSWLTVV.

The chain has TRBV25-1 and TRBJ1-3, with D hard to call. In germline, CDR1 is MGHDK, CDR2 SYGVNS. V lost 4 bases to trimming and J lost 4 bases, with 8 bases between them. The CDR3 spans 13 residues. CDR3: CASSALIGNTIYF. CDR3 coding DNA: TGTGCCAGCAGTGCACTCATAGGAAACACCATATATTTT.

CDR3 region: CASSMGLAGGYNEQFF. As DNA, the CDR3 is TGTGCCAGCAGCATGGGACTAGCGGGAGGCTACAATGAGCAGTTCTTC. This chain joins TRBV9 and TRBJ2-1; 15 bases align to TRBD2. V trimming: 4 bases; J trimming: 3 bases; junction bases outside the gene matches: 2. Looked up from germline, CDR1 is SGDLS and CDR2 is YYNGEE. The CDR3 is 16 residues long.

The chain has TRBV11-1 and TRBJ2-1, with TRBD2 matching 10 bases. The CDR3 runs to 15 residues. J was trimmed by 4 bases and V by 5 bases; bases with no gene match: 5. From germline, CDR1 is SGHAT and CDR2 FQDESV (reference sequence). CDR3: CASSVGLAIYNEQFF. The CDR3 coding sequence is TGTGCCAGCAGCGTGGGACTAGCGATTTACAATGAGCAGTTCTTC.

This sequence joins TRBV5-1 and TRBJ2-7; 8 bases agree with TRBD2. Germline lookup yields CDR1 SGHRS and CDR2 YFSETQ. This CDR3 comprises 16 residues. J lost 4 bases, V lost 0 bases, and 9 bases had no gene match. The CDR3 loop reads CASSLDGGTRPYEQYF. Written as DNA, the CDR3 is TGCGCCAGCAGCTTGGACGGTGGGACTAGACCTTACGAGCAGTACTTC.

This sequence joins TRBV9 and TRBJ2-1, with a weak D call TRBD2 (5 bases). V gave up 0 bases and J gave up 5 bases, with 12 bases separating them. CDR3 size: 15 residues. CDR1 is SGDLS, CDR2 YYNGEE, per germline. In DNA form, the CDR3 reads TGTGCCAGCAGCGTAGGACGGAGAGGGCACAATGAGCAGTTCTTC. Protein product: CASSVGRRGHNEQFF.

The V and J genes are TRBV14 and TRBJ1-2; D is uncertain. The germline V gene has CDR1 SGHDN and CDR2 FVKESK. CDR3 length: 15 amino acids. The V and J ends lost 2 bases and 8 bases respectively, with 18 bases between them. The CDR3: CASSQMTSAKEGYTF. The CDR3, as DNA: TGTGCCAGCAGCCAAATGACGTCCGCAAAGGAGGGCTACACCTTC.

V usage is TRBV19 and J usage is TRBJ1-2; D not certain. Deletions cut 0 bases from V and 1 base from J, with 12 bases between. The CDR3 is 16 residues long. Germline V gene lookup returns CDR1 LNHDA and CDR2 SQIVND (reference sequence). CDR3 amino acids: CASSIDPRPLNYGYTF. The DNA of the CDR3 is TGTGCCAGTAGTATAGATCCCAGGCCCCTTAACTATGGCTACACCTTC.

The V and J genes are TRBV5-1 and TRBJ2-7, with 12 positions matching TRBD1. The CDR3 runs 16 residues. Losses at the gene ends were 0 bases for V and 7 bases for J; bases not matched to a gene: 8. Germline lookup yields CDR1 SGHRS and CDR2 YFSETQ. In DNA form, the CDR3 reads TGCGCCAGCAGCTTGGCCCAGGGACAGGGGGCAAGGGAGCAGTACTTC. Protein product: CASSLAQGQGAREQYF. Variable domain in full (rest from reference TRBV5-1 and TRBJ2-7): KAGVTQTPRYLIKTRGQQVTLSCSPISGHRSVSWYQQTPGQGLQFLFEYFSETQRNKGNFPGRFSGRQFSNSRSEMNVSTLELGDSALYLCASSLAQGQGAREQYFGPGTRLTVT.

This clone showed up just once. The chain has TRBV2 and TRBJ2-1; D perhaps matches TRBD1 (8 bases). Germline V gives CDR1 SNHLY, CDR2 FYNNEI. The CDR3 is made up of 14 amino acids. Trimming took off 6 bases at V and 9 bases at J, with 18 bases between the two ends. The CDR3 nucleotides read TGTGCCAGCAGGCACACAGGGGGGGGTAGTGAGCAGTTCTTC. Its translation: CASRHTGGGSEQFF.

The chain combines TRBV28 with TRBJ2-4, with TRBD1 identical over 7 bases. The CDR3 has 13 amino acids. Trimming at V came to 3 bases and at J to 8 bases, leaving 4 bases not matched to a gene. The germline gives CDR1 MDHEN, CDR2 SYDVKM. DNA of the CDR3: TGTGCCAGCAGTTTGCAGGGGGAAGACATTCAGTACTTC. Its protein is CASSLQGEDIQYF. The full variable domain, its missing parts supplied by reference TRBV28 and TRBJ2-4, is DVKVTQSSRYLVKRTGEKVFLECVQDMDHENMFWYRQDPGLGLRLIYFSYDVKMKEKGDIPEGYSVSREKKERFSLILESASTNQTSMYLCASSLQGEDIQYFGAGTRLSVL.